One and the same sample provided the 16 T cell receptor beta chains below, sequenced in a study of identical twins. In TCRdb, the 5' RACE reads were re-called with MiXCR into one record per CDR3 protein. The sample has roughly 230,000 distinct CDR3 sequences, approximately 8.6% seen once. The same data also contributed to another study, on yellow fever vaccine responses in identical twins.

Sequencing was done on a sample of CD8+ T cells sorted from blood. These receptors were collected from a woman under 30 in good health.

This clonotype was seen ten or more times. The J gene is TRBJ2-3, the V gene TRBV7-8, with D hard to call. Trimming stripped 2 bases from V and 1 base from J, with 10 bases between. Germline CDR1 and CDR2: SGHVS and FQNEAQ. The CDR3 has 15 residues. CDR3 in amino acids: CASSLLSSGTDTQYF. The CDR3 nucleotides read TGTGCCAGCAGCTTATTATCAAGCGGCACAGATACGCAGTATTTT.

The V and J genes are TRBV7-3 and TRBJ2-7, with D maybe TRBD1 (5 bases). The CDR3 has 13 amino acids. V lost 0 bases to trimming and J lost 5 bases, with 8 bases between them. CDR1 is SGHTA and CDR2 is FQGTGA in the germline V gene. The DNA for the CDR3 is TGTGCCAGCAGCTTAACGGGGCATAACGAGCAGTACTTC. Protein product: CASSLTGHNEQYF.

Ten or more counts support this clonotype. The rearrangement joins TRBV29-1 to TRBJ2-1; 7 bases are shared with TRBD2. The germline gives CDR1 SQVTM, CDR2 ANQGSEA. The CDR3 loop spans 14 amino acids. The trim removed 4 bases at V and 6 bases at J, leaving 9 bases unmatched. CDR3 DNA: TGCAGCGTTGGAGGCCTAGCGGCTGGCAATGAGCAGTTCTTC. Translation: CSVGGLAAGNEQFF.

Comments on this clonotype: One base away lies a much larger clone, so this may be a sequencing read error. The chain employs TRBV2 and TRBJ2-5; no clear D gene. CDR1 is SNHLY and CDR2 is FYNNEI in the germline V gene. The CDR3 totals 13 residues. CDR3 in amino acids: CSSRPPYQETQYF. DNA of the CDR3: TGTTCCAGCAGGCCTCCGTACCAAGAGACCCAGTACTTC.

This clonotype has a handful of counts. The J gene is TRBJ2-1, the V gene TRBV20-1, with 8 bases fitting TRBD2. This CDR3 has 14 residues. The germline CDR1 and CDR2 sequences are DFQATT and SNEGSKA (reference sequence). The V gene end was trimmed by 3 bases and the J gene end by 5 bases; junction bases not matched to a gene: 6. For the CDR3, the DNA is TGCAGTGCTAGGGCCGGGGGGGCAAACAATGAGCAGTTCTTC. The encoded protein is CSARAGGANNEQFF.

This clonotype was detected a few times. The rearrangement joins TRBV6-1 to TRBJ2-5, with TRBD1 matching over 7 bases. Trimming cost V 6 bases and J 2 bases; bases outside gene matches: 12. Germline V lookup: CDR1 MNHNS, CDR2 SASEGT. CDR3 length: 16 residues. The CDR3 DNA follows: TGTGCCAGCAGGAAAATACAGGGGCAATGGCAAGAGACCCAGTACTTC. Its translation: CASRKIQGQWQETQYF.

A few counts support this clonotype. This chain uses TRBV7-9 with TRBJ1-1; 7 bases agree with TRBD1. The length of the CDR3 is 15 residues. CDR1 is SEHNR and CDR2 is FQNEAQ in the germline V gene (reference sequence). The V gene end was trimmed by 5 bases and the J gene end by 1 base; junction bases not matched to a gene: 7. CDR3 DNA: TGTGCCAGCAGCCCCCCAGGGGACAGGAACACTGAAGCTTTCTTT. This gives the protein CASSPPGDRNTEAFF.

The sample holds many counts of this clonotype. This rearrangement joins TRBV6-2 or TRBV6-3 to TRBJ2-1; perhaps TRBD1 as D (5 bases). The CDR3 has 17 amino acids. Germline loops: CDR1 MNHEY, CDR2 SVGEGT. Trimming left V 8 bases short and J 3 bases short, with 23 bases between. The DNA for the CDR3 is TGTGCCAGCCATCAAACAATGGGGCAGGACCTCTACAATGAGCAGTTCTTC. It is translated as CASHQTMGQDLYNEQFF.

This chain joins TRBV5-6 and TRBJ2-3; D remains unclear. The germline V gene encodes CDR1 SGHDT and CDR2 YYEEEE. The CDR3 consists of 15 residues. Trimming pared 4 bases from V and 1 base from J, leaving 13 bases between. The CDR3 spells CASSLVRKRTDTQYF. CDR3 DNA sequence: TGTGCCAGCAGCCTCGTCCGAAAGCGCACAGATACGCAGTATTTT.

This chain connects TRBV27 to TRBJ2-1; D is possibly TRBD2 (5 bases). The CDR3 loop spans 14 amino acids. From germline, CDR1 is MNHEY and CDR2 SMNVEV (reference sequence). Trimming pared 3 bases from V and 1 base from J, leaving 7 bases between. CDR3 DNA sequence: TGTGCCAGCAGTTTGCGGGCGTCCTACAATGAGCAGTTCTTC. It codes for CASSLRASYNEQFF.

This clonotype was detected only a few times. The CDR3 coding sequence is TGCAGTGCCCATCAGCTAGGGGCTTTTGGAAATGAGCAGTTCTTC. Protein: CSAHQLGAFGNEQFF. The chain is built from TRBV20-1 and TRBJ2-1; D is perhaps TRBD1 (5 bases). CDR1 DFQATT and CDR2 SNEGSKA come from the germline V gene (reference sequence). This CDR3 contains 15 residues. Between the trimmed V and J ends, which lost 6 bases and 7 bases, there was a span of 22 bases.

V gene TRBV18 combines with J gene TRBJ2-3; D may be TRBD2 (5 bases). The CDR3 contains 14 residues. CDR1 KGHSH and CDR2 LQKENI come from the germline V gene. Between the trimmed V and J ends, which lost 3 bases and 4 bases, there was a span of 11 bases. CDR3 in DNA: TGTGCCAGCTCACCTCAGCGGAGTGCAGATACGCAGTATTTT. This codes for CASSPQRSADTQYF.

The V gene is TRBV27, the J gene TRBJ1-1; D uncertain. V lost 5 bases and J lost 0, with 13 bases in between. The germline gives CDR1 MNHEY, CDR2 SMNVEV (reference sequence). The CDR3 consists of 15 residues. For the CDR3, the DNA is TGTGCCAGCAGTCCCCCCGTTGGCATGAACACTGAAGCTTTCTTT. Protein product: CASSPPVGMNTEAFF.

In its sample, this clonotype was seen a few times. V is TRBV11-2 and J is TRBJ2-1, with D perhaps TRBD1 (6 bases). CDR1 is SGHAT, CDR2 FQNNGV, per germline. The CDR3 has 19 residues. V was shortened by 4 bases and J by 0 bases, with 22 bases between the two germline ends. The CDR3 region has the DNA TGTGCCAGCAGCTCTACCCAGGCGGACAGAATTAGCTCCTACAATGAGCAGTTCTTC. Its protein product is CASSSTQADRISSYNEQFF.

This clonotype was picked up a small number of times. The rearrangement links TRBV20-1 to TRBJ2-7; D possibly corresponds to TRBD2 (6 bases). The CDR3 has 14 residues. Germline CDR1 and CDR2: DFQATT and SNEGSKA (reference sequence). Between the trimmed V and J ends, which lost 6 bases and 6 bases, there was a span of 21 bases. The CDR3 reads CSANLGRGSGEQYF. In DNA form, the CDR3 reads TGCAGTGCGAACCTTGGGCGGGGCTCGGGCGAGCAGTACTTC.

The table lists this clonotype with many counts. CDR3 in DNA: TGCAGCGTTGGTAGGACTAGCGGGTACAATGAGCAGTTCTTC. This codes for CSVGRTSGYNEQFF. V usage is TRBV29-1 and J usage is TRBJ2-1, with 11 bases matching TRBD2. CDR1 SQVTM and CDR2 ANQGSEA come from the germline V gene. CDR3 size: 14 residues. Trimming at V came to 4 bases and at J to 4 bases, leaving 3 bases not matched to a gene.